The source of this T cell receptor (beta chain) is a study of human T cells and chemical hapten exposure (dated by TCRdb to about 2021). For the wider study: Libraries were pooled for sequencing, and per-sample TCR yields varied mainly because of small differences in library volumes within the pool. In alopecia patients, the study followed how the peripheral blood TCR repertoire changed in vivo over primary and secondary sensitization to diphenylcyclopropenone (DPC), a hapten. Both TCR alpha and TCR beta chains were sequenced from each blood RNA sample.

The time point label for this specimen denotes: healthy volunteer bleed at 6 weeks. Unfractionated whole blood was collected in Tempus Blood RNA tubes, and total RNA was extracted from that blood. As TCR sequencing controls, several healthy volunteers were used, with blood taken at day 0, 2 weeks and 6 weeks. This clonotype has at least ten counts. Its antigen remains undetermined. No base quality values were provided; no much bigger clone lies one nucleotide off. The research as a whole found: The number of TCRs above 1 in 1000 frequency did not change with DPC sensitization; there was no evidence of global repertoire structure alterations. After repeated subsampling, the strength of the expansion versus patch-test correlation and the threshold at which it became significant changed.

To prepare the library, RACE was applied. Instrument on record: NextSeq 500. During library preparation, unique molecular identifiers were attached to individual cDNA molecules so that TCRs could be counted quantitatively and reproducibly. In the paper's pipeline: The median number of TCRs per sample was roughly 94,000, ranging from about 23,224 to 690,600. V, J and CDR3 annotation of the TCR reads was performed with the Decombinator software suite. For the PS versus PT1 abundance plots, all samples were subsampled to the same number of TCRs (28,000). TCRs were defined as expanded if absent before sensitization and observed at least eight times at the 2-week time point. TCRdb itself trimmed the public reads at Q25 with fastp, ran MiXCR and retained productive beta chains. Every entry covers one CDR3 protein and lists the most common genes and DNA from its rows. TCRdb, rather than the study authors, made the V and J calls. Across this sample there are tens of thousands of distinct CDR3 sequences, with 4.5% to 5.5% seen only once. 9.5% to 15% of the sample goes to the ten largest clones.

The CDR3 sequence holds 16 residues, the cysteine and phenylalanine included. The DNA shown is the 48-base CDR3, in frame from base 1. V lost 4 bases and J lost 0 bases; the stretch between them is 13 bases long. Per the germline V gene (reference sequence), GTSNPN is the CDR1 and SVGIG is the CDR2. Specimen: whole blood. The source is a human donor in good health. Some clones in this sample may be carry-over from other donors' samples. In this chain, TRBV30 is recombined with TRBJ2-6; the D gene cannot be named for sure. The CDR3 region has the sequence CAWIVVDHSGANVLTF. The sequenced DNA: TGTGCCTGGATCGTGGTGGACCACTCTGGGGCCAACGTCCTGACTTTC.